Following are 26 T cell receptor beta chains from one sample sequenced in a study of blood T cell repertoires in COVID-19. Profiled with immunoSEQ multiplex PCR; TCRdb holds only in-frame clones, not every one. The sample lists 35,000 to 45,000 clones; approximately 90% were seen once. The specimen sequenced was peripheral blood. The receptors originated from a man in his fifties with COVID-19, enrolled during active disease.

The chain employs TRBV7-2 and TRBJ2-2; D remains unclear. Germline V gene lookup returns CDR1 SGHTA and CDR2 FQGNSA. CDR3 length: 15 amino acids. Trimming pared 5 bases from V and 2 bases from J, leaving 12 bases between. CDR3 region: CASSVAGSNTGELFF. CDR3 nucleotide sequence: TGTGCCAGCAGCGTTGCCGGGTCTAACACCGGGGAGCTGTTTTTT.

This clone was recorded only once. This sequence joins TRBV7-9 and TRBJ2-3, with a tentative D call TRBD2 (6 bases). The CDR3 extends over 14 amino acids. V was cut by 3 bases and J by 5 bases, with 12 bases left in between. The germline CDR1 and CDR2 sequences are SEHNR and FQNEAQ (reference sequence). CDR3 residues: CASSFGGGGDTQYF. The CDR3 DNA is TGTGCCAGCAGCTTTGGGGGAGGAGGAGATACGCAGTATTTT. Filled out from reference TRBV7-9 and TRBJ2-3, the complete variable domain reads DTGVSQNPRHKITKRGQNVTFRCDPISEHNRLYWYRQTLGQGPEFLTYFQNEAQLEKSRLLSDRFSAERPKGSFSTLEIQRTEQGDSAMYLCASSFGGGGDTQYFGPGTRLTVL.

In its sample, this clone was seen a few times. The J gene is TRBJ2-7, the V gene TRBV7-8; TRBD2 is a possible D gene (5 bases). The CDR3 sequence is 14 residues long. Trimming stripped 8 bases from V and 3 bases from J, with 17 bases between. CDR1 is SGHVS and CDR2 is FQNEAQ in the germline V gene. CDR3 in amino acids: CASSPAGGLYEQYF. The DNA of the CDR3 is TGTGCCAGCTCTCCAGCTGGCGGACTCTACGAGCAGTACTTC.

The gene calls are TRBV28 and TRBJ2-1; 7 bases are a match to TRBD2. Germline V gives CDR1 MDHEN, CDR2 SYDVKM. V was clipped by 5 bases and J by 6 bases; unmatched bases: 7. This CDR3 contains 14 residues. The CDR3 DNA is TGTGCCAGCAGTGGGGGGGACTACCTCAATGAGCAGTTCTTC. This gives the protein CASSGGDYLNEQFF.

DNA of the CDR3: TGTGCCAGCTCACCTCCCGGGGGTTACGAGCAGTACTTC. Residues: CASSPPGGYEQYF. This sequence joins TRBV18 and TRBJ2-7; tentatively, D is TRBD2 (6 bases). The CDR3 covers 13 residues. Trimming shortened V by 3 bases and J by 4 bases, and 10 bases separated the two germline ends. From germline, CDR1 is KGHSH and CDR2 LQKENI.

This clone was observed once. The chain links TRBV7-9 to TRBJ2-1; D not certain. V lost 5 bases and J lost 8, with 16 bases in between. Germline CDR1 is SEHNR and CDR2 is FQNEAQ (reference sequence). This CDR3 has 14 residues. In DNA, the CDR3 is TGTGCCAGCAGCCCATACCGTTCGGGTCATGAGCAGTTCTTC. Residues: CASSPYRSGHEQFF.

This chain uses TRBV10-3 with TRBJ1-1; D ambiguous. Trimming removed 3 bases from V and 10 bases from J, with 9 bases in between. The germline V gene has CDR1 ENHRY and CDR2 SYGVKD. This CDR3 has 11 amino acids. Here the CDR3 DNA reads TGTGCCATCAGTGATCTGGGGAGAGCTTTCTTT. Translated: CAISDLGRAFF.

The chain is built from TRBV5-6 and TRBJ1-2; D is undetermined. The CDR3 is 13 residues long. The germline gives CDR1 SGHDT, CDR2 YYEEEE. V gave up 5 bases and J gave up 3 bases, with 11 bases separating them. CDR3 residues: CASSYDRDYGYTF. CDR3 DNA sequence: TGTGCCAGCAGTTATGACCGGGACTATGGCTACACCTTC.

CDR3 sequence reads: CASSISGLNTEAFF. The CDR3 DNA sequence: TGTGCCAGTAGTATATCAGGGTTGAACACTGAAGCTTTCTTT. The J gene is TRBJ1-1, the V gene TRBV19; TRBD1 is a possible D gene (5 bases). Deletions cut 2 bases from V and 0 bases from J, with 7 bases between. This CDR3 spans 14 amino acids. The V gene's germline CDR1 is LNHDA and CDR2 SQIVND (reference sequence).

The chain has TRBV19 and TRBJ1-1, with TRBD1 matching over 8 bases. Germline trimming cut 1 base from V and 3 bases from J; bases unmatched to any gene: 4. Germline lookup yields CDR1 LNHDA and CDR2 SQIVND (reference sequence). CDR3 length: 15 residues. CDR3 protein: CASSIANRGDTEAFF. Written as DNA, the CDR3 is TGTGCCAGTAGTATAGCGAACAGGGGGGACACTGAAGCTTTCTTT.

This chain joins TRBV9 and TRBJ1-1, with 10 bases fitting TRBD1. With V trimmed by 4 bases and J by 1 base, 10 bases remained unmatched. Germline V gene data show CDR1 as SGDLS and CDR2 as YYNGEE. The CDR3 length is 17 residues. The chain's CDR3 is CASSSPGGTGANTEAFF. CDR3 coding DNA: TGTGCCAGCAGCTCCCCTGGGGGGACAGGGGCGAACACTGAAGCTTTCTTT.

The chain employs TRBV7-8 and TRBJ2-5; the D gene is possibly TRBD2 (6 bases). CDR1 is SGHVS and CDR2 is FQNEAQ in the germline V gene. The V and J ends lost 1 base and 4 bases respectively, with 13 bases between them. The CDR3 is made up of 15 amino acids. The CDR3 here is CASSLGLGGPETQYF. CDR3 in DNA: TGTGCCAGCAGCTTAGGTTTGGGAGGTCCAGAGACCCAGTACTTC.

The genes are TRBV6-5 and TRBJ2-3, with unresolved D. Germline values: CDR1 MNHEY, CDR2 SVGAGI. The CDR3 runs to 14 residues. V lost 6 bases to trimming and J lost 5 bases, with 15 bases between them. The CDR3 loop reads CASSRLVRGDTQYF. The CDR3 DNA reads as TGTGCCAGCAGCCGACTCGTACGTGGAGATACGCAGTATTTT.

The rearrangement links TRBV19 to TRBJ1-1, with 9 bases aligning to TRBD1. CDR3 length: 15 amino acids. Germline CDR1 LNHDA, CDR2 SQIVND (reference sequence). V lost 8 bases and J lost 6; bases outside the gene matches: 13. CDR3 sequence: CASQPNRDRVPEAFF. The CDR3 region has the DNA TGTGCCAGTCAACCTAACCGGGACAGGGTTCCTGAAGCTTTCTTT. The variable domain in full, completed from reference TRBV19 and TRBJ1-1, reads DGGITQSPKYLFRKEGQNVTLSCEQNLNHDAMYWYRQDPGQGLRLIYYSQIVNDFQKGDIAEGYSVSREKKESFPLTVTSAQKNPTAFYLCASQPNRDRVPEAFFGQGTRLTVV.

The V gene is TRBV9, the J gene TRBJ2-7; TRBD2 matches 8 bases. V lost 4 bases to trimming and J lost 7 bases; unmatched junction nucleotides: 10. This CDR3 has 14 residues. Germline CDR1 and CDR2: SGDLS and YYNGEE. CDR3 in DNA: TGTGCCAGCAGCCTGGGGACTAGGGAGGGGGAGCAGTACTTC. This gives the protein CASSLGTREGEQYF.

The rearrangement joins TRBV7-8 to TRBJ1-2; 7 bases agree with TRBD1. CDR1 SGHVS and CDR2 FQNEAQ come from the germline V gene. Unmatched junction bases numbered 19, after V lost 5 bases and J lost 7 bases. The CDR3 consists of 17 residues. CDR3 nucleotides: TGTGCCAGCAGCCAACTCCGGACAGGATGGTCCCTTGGTGGCTACACCTTC. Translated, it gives CASSQLRTGWSLGGYTF.

For the CDR3, the DNA is TGTGCCAGCAGCGTCAACAGGGGGCGTGGATACAATGAGCAGTTCTTC. Protein: CASSVNRGRGYNEQFF. The genes are TRBV13 and TRBJ2-1, with 9 bases that match TRBD1. Germline values: CDR1 PRHDT, CDR2 FYEKMQ (reference sequence). After removal of 5 bases from V and 4 bases from J, the junction contained 9 bases not matched to a gene. CDR3 size: 16 residues.

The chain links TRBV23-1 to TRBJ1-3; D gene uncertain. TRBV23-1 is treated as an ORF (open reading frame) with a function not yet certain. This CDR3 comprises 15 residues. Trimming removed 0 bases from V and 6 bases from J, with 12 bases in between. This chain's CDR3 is CASSQSGSAENTIYF. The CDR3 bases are TGCGCCAGCAGTCAATCCGGCAGCGCTGAAAACACCATATATTTT.

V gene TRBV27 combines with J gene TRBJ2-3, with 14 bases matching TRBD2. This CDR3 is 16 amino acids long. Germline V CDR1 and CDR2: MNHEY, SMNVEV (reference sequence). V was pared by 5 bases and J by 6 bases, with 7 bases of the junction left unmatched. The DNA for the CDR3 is TGTGCCAGCAGTCCATGGGGACTAGCGGGAGTGGATACGCAGTATTTT. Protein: CASSPWGLAGVDTQYF.

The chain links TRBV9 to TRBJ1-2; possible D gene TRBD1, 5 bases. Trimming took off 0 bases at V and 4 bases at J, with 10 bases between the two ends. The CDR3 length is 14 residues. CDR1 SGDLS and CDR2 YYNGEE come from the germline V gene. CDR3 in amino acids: CASSVAGGVYGYTF. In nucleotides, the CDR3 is TGTGCCAGCAGCGTAGCAGGAGGGGTCTATGGCTACACCTTC.

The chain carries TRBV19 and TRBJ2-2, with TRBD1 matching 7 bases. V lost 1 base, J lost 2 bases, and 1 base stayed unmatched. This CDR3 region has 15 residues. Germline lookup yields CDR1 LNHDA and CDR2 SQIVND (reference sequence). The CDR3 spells CASSIGDSNTGELFF. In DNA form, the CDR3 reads TGTGCCAGTAGTATAGGGGACAGTAACACCGGGGAGCTGTTTTTT.

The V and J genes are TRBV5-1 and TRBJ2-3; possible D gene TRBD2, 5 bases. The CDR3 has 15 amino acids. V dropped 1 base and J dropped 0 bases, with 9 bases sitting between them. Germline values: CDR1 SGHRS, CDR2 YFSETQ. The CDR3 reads CASSLFSGSTDTQYF. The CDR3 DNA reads TGCGCCAGCAGCTTGTTCAGCGGTAGCACAGATACGCAGTATTTT.

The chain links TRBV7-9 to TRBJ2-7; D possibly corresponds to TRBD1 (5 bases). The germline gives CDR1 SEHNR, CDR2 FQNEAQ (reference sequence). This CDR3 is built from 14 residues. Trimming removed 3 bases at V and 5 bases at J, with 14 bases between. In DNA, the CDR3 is TGTGCCAGCAGCTTGTCCGCAGGGTTAAACGAGCAGTACTTC. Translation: CASSLSAGLNEQYF.

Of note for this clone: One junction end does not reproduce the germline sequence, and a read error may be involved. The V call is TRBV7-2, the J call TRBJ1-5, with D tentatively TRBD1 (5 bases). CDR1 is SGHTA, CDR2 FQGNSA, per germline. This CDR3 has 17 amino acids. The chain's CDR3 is CASSLVGSLTGGWPQHF. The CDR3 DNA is TGTGCCAGCAGCTTAGTGGGGTCGCTTACAGGTGGGTGGCCCCAACATTTT.

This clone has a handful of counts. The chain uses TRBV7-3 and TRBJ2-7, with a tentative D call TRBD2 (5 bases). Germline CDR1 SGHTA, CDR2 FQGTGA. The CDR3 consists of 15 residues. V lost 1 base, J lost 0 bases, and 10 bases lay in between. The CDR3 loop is CASSLSGGPSYEQYF. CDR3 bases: TGTGCCAGCAGCTTAAGTGGCGGGCCCTCCTACGAGCAGTACTTC.

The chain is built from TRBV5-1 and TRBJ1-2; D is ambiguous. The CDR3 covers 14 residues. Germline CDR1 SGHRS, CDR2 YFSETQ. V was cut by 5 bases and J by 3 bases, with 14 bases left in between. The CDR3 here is CASSRPTEDYGYTF. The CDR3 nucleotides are TGCGCCAGCAGTCGTCCGACGGAGGACTATGGCTACACCTTC.